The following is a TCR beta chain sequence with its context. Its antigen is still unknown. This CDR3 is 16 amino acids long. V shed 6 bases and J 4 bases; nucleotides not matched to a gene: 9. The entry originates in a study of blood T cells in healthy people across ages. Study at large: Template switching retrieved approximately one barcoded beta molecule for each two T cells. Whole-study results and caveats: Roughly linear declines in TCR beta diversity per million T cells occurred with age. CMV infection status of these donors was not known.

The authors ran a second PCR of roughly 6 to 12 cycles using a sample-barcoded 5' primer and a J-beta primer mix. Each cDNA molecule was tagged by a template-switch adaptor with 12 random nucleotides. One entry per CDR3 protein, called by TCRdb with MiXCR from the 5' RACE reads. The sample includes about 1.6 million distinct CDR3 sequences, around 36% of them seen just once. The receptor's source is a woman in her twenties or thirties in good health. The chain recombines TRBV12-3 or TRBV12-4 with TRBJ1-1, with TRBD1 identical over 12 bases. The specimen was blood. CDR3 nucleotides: TGTGCCAGCAGCCTATCCGGGACAGGGGGCCCCACTGAAGCTTTCTTT. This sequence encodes CASSLSGTGGPTEAFF.